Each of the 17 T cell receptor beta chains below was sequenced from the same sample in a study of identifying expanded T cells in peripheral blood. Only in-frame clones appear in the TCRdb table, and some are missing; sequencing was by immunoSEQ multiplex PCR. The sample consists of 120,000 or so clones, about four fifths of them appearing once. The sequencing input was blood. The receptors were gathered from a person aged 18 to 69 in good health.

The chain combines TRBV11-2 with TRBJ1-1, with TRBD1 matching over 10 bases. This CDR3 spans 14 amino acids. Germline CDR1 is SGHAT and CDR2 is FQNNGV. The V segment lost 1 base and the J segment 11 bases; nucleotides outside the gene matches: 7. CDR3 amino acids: CASSLAGTGVVAFF. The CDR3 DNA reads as TGTGCCAGCAGCTTAGCCGGGACAGGGGTCGTGGCTTTCTTT. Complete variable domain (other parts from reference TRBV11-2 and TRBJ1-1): EAGVAQSPRYKIIEKRQSVAFWCNPISGHATLYWYQQILGQGPKLLIQFQNNGVVDDSQLPKDRFSAERLKGVDSTLKIQPAKLEDSAVYLCASSLAGTGVVAFFGQGTRLTVV.

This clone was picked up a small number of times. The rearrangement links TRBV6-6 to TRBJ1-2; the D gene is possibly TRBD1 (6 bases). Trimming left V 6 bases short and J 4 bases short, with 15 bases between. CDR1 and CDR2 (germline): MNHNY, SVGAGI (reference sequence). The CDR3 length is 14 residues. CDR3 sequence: CASSPDRNFYGYTF. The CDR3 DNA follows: TGTGCCAGCAGCCCCGACAGGAATTTCTATGGCTACACCTTC.

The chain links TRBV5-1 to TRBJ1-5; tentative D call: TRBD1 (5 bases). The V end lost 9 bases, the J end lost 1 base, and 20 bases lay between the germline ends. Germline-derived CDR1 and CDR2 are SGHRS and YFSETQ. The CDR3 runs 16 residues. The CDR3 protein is CANRGHGTWSNQPQHF. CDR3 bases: TGCGCCAACCGTGGACACGGGACGTGGAGCAATCAGCCCCAGCATTTT.

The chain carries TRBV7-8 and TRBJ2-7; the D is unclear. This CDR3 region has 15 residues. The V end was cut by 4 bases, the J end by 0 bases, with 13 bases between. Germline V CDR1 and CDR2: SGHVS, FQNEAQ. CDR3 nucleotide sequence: TGTGCCAGCAGCTCCCTAACTTGGAGCTCCTACGAGCAGTACTTC. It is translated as CASSSLTWSSYEQYF.

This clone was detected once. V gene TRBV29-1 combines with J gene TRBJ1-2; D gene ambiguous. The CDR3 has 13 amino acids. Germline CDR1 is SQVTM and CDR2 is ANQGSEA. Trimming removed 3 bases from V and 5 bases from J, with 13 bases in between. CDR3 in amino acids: CSVEGKDDYGYTF. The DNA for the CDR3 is TGCAGCGTTGAGGGCAAGGATGATTATGGCTACACCTTC.

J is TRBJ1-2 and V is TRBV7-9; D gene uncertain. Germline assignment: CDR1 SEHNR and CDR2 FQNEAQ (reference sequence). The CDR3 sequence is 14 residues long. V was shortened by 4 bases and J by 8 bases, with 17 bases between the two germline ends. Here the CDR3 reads CASSSEGRRSGYTF. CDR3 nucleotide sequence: TGTGCCAGCAGCTCAGAGGGCAGGCGGAGCGGCTACACCTTC. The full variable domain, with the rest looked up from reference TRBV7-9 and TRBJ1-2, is DTGVSQNPRHKITKRGQNVTFRCDPISEHNRLYWYRQTLGQGPEFLTYFQNEAQLEKSRLLSDRFSAERPKGSFSTLEIQRTEQGDSAMYLCASSSEGRRSGYTFGSGTRLTVV.

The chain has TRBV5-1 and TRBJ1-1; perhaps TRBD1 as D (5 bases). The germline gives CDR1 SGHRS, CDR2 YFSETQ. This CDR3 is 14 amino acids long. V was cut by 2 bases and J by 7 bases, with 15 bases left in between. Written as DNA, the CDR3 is TGCGCCAGCAGCTTTAGTGGGGCGTCCGTTGAAGCTTTCTTT. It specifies CASSFSGASVEAFF.

The DNA for the CDR3 is TGCGCCAGCAGCCAATCCTACGGAAGCTCCTATAATTCACCCCTCCACTTT. Its translation is CASSQSYGSSYNSPLHF. The chain has TRBV4-3 and TRBJ1-6; unclear D gene. Germline CDR1 reads LGHNA; CDR2 reads YSLEER. This CDR3 contains 17 residues. Trimming left V 2 bases short and J 0 bases short, with 11 bases between.

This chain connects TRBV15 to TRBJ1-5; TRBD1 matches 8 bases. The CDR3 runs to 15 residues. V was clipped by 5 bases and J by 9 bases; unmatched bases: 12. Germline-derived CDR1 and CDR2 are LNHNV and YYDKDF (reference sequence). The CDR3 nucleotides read TGTGCCACCAGCGTAGACTGGACAGGGATGTGGCCCCAGCATTTT. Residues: CATSVDWTGMWPQHF.

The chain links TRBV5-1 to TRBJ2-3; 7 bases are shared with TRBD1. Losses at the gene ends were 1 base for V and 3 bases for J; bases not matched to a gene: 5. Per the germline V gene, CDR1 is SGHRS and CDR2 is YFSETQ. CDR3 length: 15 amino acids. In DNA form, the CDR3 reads TGCGCCAGCAGCTTGATACAGGGGAAAACAGATACGCAGTATTTT. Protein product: CASSLIQGKTDTQYF.

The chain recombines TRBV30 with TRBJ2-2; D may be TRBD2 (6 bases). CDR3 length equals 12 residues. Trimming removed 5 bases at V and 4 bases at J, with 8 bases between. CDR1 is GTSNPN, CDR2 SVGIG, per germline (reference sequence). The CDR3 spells CAWLGSTGELFF. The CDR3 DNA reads TGTGCCTGGCTCGGGAGCACCGGGGAGCTGTTTTTT.

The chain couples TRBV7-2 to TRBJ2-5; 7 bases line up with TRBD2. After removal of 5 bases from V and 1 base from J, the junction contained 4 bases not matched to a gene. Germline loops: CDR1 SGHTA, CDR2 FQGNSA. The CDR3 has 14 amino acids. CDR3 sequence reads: CASSGGLVQETQYF. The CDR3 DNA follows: TGTGCCAGCAGCGGAGGACTAGTCCAAGAGACCCAGTACTTC. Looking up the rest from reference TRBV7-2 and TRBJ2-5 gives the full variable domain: GAGVSQSPSNKVTEKGKDVELRCDPISGHTALYWYRQSLGQGLEFLIYFQGNSAPDKSGLPSDRFSAERTGGSVSTLTIQRTQQEDSAVYLCASSGGLVQETQYFGPGTRLLVL.

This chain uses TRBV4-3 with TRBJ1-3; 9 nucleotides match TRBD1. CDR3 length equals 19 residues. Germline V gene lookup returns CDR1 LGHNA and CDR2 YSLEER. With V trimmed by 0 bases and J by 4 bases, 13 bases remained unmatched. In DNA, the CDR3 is TGCGCCAGCAGCCAAGATCTGGGACAGGGAAGGGGAGGAGGAAACACCATATATTTT. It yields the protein CASSQDLGQGRGGGNTIYF.

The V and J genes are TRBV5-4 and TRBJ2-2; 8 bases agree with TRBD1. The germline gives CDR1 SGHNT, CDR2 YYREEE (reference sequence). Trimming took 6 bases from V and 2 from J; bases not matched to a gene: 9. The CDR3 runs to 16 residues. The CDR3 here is CASTTKTGGNTGELFF. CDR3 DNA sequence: TGTGCCAGCACAACTAAAACAGGGGGTAACACCGGGGAGCTGTTTTTT.

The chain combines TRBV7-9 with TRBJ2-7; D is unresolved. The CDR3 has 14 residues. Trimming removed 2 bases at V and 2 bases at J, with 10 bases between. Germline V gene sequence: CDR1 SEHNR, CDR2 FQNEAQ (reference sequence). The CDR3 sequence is CASSLSEITYEQYF. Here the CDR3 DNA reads TGTGCCAGCAGCTTATCGGAGATAACCTACGAGCAGTACTTC. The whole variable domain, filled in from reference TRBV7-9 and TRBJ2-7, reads DTGVSQNPRHKITKRGQNVTFRCDPISEHNRLYWYRQTLGQGPEFLTYFQNEAQLEKSRLLSDRFSAERPKGSFSTLEIQRTEQGDSAMYLCASSLSEITYEQYFGPGTRLTVT.

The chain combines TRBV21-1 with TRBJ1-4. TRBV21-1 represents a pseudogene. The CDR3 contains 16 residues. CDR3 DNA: TGTGCCAGCAGCAAAGTTAGCGACAGTACGGGTGAAAAACTGTTTTTT. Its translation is CASSKVSDSTGEKLFF.

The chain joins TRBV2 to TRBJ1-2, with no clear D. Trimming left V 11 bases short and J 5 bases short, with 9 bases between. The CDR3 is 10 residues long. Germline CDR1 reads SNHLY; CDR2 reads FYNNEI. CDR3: CAWTNYGYTF. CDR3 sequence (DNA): TGTGCCTGGACGAATTATGGCTACACCTTC.